Listed here are 27 T cell receptor beta chains from one sample, sequenced in a study of CD8 T cells in ankylosing spondylitis. Each CDR3 protein is one row after TCRdb ran MiXCR on the 5' RACE reads. The sample holds over 100,000 distinct CDR3 sequences, over 9.5% seen once. Specimen: blood, either unsorted or a sorted T cell fraction (not recorded which). These receptors came from a female donor with ankylosing spondylitis or in good health (not recorded which).

At least ten counts were recorded for this clonotype. The chain is built from TRBV15 and TRBJ1-4, with 12 bases that match TRBD1. Per germline, CDR1 LNHNV and CDR2 YYDKDF (reference sequence). The junction had 1 base not matched to a gene; V was cut back by 0 bases and J by 8 bases. The CDR3 runs 15 residues. CDR3 DNA sequence: TGTGCCACCAGCAGAGATGGGACAGGGGGCGAAAAACTGTTTTTT. This codes for CATSRDGTGGEKLFF.

This clonotype was detected only a few times. This chain uses TRBV6-5 with TRBJ2-1; tentatively, D is TRBD2 (6 bases). Trimming took off 2 bases at V and 1 base at J, with 9 bases between the two ends. From germline, CDR1 is MNHEY and CDR2 SVGAGI. CDR3 length equals 15 residues. DNA of the CDR3: TGTGCCAGCAGTTACCGGAGCGGGTCCTACAATGAGCAGTTCTTC. Residues: CASSYRSGSYNEQFF.

The sample holds many counts of this clonotype. The chain is built from TRBV29-1 and TRBJ2-7, with D tentatively TRBD2 (5 bases). V was cut by 7 bases and J by 3 bases, with 7 bases left in between. CDR1 SQVTM and CDR2 ANQGSEA come from the germline V gene. CDR3 size: 10 residues. Here the CDR3 reads CSAGDYEQYF. The CDR3 DNA is TGCAGCGCCGGGGACTACGAGCAGTACTTC.

This clonotype was recorded many times. The gene calls are TRBV10-3 and TRBJ2-3, with no clear D. Germline V gene sequence: CDR1 ENHRY, CDR2 SYGVKD. V gave up 2 bases and J gave up 2 bases, with 2 bases separating them. This CDR3 is built from 12 residues. The CDR3 protein is CAISENTDTQYF. The CDR3 region has the DNA TGTGCCATCAGTGAGAACACAGATACGCAGTATTTT.

Ten or more counts support this clonotype. V and J are TRBV24-1 and TRBJ1-1; 8 bases align to TRBD1. From germline, CDR1 is KGHDR and CDR2 SFDVKD. V gave up 5 bases and J gave up 4 bases; unmatched junction bases: 2. The CDR3 sequence is 13 residues long. The CDR3 DNA reads TGTGCCACCAGTGCAGGGGGCGTCACTGAAGCTTTCTTT. Residues: CATSAGGVTEAFF.

Remarks on this clonotype: At one end, the junction sequence differs from germline, possibly due to a read error. J is TRBJ2-5 and V is TRBV29-1; D ambiguous. This CDR3 region has 13 residues. The germline CDR1 and CDR2 sequences are SQVTM and ANQGSEA. The CDR3 DNA reads as TGCAGCGTCGGGCATACCGGCCAAGAGACCCAGCACTTC. Translated: CSVGHTGQETQHF. Combining the CDR3 with reference TRBV29-1 and TRBJ2-5 gives the whole variable domain SAVISQKPSRDICQRGTSLTIQCQVDSQVTMMFWYRQQPGQSLTLIATANQGSEATYESGFVIDKFPISRPNLTFSTLTVSNMSPEDSSIYLCSVGHTGQETQHFGPGTRLLVL.

This clonotype was found many times. In nucleotides, the CDR3 is TGTGCCTGGAGTCTATCATGGAACAATCAGCCCCAGCATTTT. Translation: CAWSLSWNNQPQHF. This chain links TRBV30 with TRBJ1-5; D uncertain. The germline V gene encodes CDR1 GTSNPN and CDR2 SVGIG (reference sequence). The CDR3 is 14 residues long. Trimming stripped 2 bases from V and 3 bases from J, with 11 bases between.

The chain couples TRBV7-2 to TRBJ2-5, with TRBD2 as a possible D gene (6 bases). Trimming stripped 1 base from V and 6 bases from J, with 9 bases between. The CDR3 has 13 residues. Germline V gene lookup returns CDR1 SGHTA and CDR2 FQGNSA. The CDR3 is CASSLGGEKTQYF. CDR3 DNA: TGTGCCAGCAGCTTAGGGGGGGAAAAGACCCAGTACTTC.

This clonotype was counted at least ten times. The rearrangement uses TRBV20-1 and TRBJ2-1; D is undetermined. V lost 8 bases to trimming and J lost 6 bases, with 2 bases between them. Germline CDR1 and CDR2: DFQATT and SNEGSKA (reference sequence). The CDR3 is 8 residues long. CDR3 nucleotide sequence: TGCAGTTCCAATGAGCAGTTCTTC. Its protein product is CSSNEQFF.

This clonotype was seen ten or more times. The genes are TRBV28 and TRBJ1-1, with D perhaps matching TRBD1 (5 bases). The CDR3 runs 17 residues. Germline values: CDR1 MDHEN, CDR2 SYDVKM. The ends were cut back, 6 bases at V and 3 bases at J, with 23 bases in the middle. CDR3 DNA sequence: TGTGCCAGCAGGGACACGAGGGTTGGGTATTGGGACACTGAAGCTTTCTTT. Its protein product is CASRDTRVGYWDTEAFF.

This chain links TRBV5-6 with TRBJ1-4, with D uncertain. There are 16 residues in the CDR3. Trimming stripped 3 bases from V and 4 bases from J, with 16 bases between. CDR1 is SGHDT, CDR2 YYEEEE, per germline. In DNA form, the CDR3 reads TGTGCCAGCAGCTCTCCCCGACGGTCTCATAATGAAAAACTGTTTTTT. Its protein product is CASSSPRRSHNEKLFF.

There are many counts of this clonotype. The chain links TRBV11-3 to TRBJ2-1; D is unclear. Germline CDR1 reads SGHNT; CDR2 reads YENEEA. This CDR3 is 12 amino acids long. Deletions cut 1 base from V and 6 bases from J, with 4 bases between. CDR3: CASSLAFNEQFF. The CDR3, as DNA: TGTGCCAGCAGCTTAGCCTTCAATGAGCAGTTCTTC.

This clonotype was found many times. DNA of the CDR3: TGTGCCACCAAACACAACCCCCTCACAGGGGGAGGAACCCAGTACTTC. Translation: CATKHNPLTGGGTQYF. The chain uses TRBV5-5 and TRBJ2-5; 8 bases match TRBD1. The trim removed 9 bases at V and 8 bases at J, leaving 21 bases unmatched. Germline loops: CDR1 SGHKS, CDR2 YYEKEE (reference sequence). This CDR3 is built from 16 residues.

The chain combines TRBV29-1 with TRBJ1-4, with D unresolved. Germline CDR1 is SQVTM and CDR2 is ANQGSEA. The V and J ends lost 6 bases and 2 bases respectively, with 13 bases between them. The CDR3 totals 14 residues. The CDR3 DNA is TGCAGCGTCAGACTCGGGTCTACTAATGAAAAACTGTTTTTT. Its translation is CSVRLGSTNEKLFF.

This clonotype was counted many times. The chain links TRBV12-3 or TRBV12-4 to TRBJ2-1; D is ambiguous. V was trimmed by 3 bases and J by 12 bases, leaving 12 bases between them. The CDR3 has 12 amino acids. CDR3 sequence reads: CASSFRPPAQFF. The CDR3 coding sequence is TGTGCCAGCAGTTTCCGCCCCCCGGCGCAGTTCTTC.

This clonotype showed up many times. The chain carries TRBV20-1 and TRBJ1-1; possibly TRBD1 for D (6 bases). Trimming took off 1 base at V and 6 bases at J, with 12 bases between the two ends. This CDR3 has 13 residues. CDR1 and CDR2 from the germline V gene are DFQATT and SNEGSKA (reference sequence). The CDR3 sequence: CSARAREGAEAFF. For the CDR3, the DNA is TGCAGTGCTAGAGCCCGGGAGGGGGCTGAAGCTTTCTTT.

With respect to this clonotype: This may be a read error: a much more frequent sequence differs by one nucleotide. The chain uses TRBV6-1 and TRBJ2-1; the match to TRBD2 covers 8 bases. The CDR3 is 12 amino acids. Germline lookup yields CDR1 MNHNS and CDR2 SASEGT. CDR3 sequence (DNA): TGTGCCGGCAGTAGGGGGGGACTAGGACAGTTCTTC. It translates to CAGSRGGLGQFF.

This clonotype was counted many times. This rearrangement joins TRBV7-2 to TRBJ2-2, with 9 bases matching TRBD1. V trimming: 0 bases; J trimming: 5 bases; junction bases outside the gene matches: 4. The CDR3 covers 16 residues. Per the germline V gene, CDR1 is SGHTA and CDR2 is FQGNSA. The CDR3 nucleotides read TGTGCCAGCAGCTTAGCGGGACAGGGAGGAACCGGGGAGCTGTTTTTT. Residues: CASSLAGQGGTGELFF. The full variable domain, its missing parts supplied by reference TRBV7-2 and TRBJ2-2, is GAGVSQSPSNKVTEKGKDVELRCDPISGHTALYWYRQSLGQGLEFLIYFQGNSAPDKSGLPSDRFSAERTGGSVSTLTIQRTQQEDSAVYLCASSLAGQGGTGELFFGEGSRLTVL.

The table lists this clonotype with many counts. The chain links TRBV5-1 to TRBJ1-1; D uncertain. The germline CDR1 and CDR2 sequences are SGHRS and YFSETQ. The CDR3 is made up of 13 amino acids. V lost 2 bases, J lost 5 bases, and 10 bases lay in between. In DNA form, the CDR3 reads TGCGCCAGCAGCTTTGAGGGTCGGACTGAAGCTTTCTTT. It codes for CASSFEGRTEAFF. Combining the CDR3 with reference TRBV5-1 and TRBJ1-1 gives the whole variable domain KAGVTQTPRYLIKTRGQQVTLSCSPISGHRSVSWYQQTPGQGLQFLFEYFSETQRNKGNFPGRFSGRQFSNSRSEMNVSTLELGDSALYLCASSFEGRTEAFFGQGTRLTVV.

At least ten counts were recorded for this clonotype. The J gene is TRBJ2-5, the V gene TRBV7-7; no clear D gene. The CDR3 covers 13 residues. The germline V gene has CDR1 SSHAT and CDR2 FNYEAQ (reference sequence). V gave up 1 base and J gave up 3 bases, with 6 bases separating them. CDR3 protein: CASSLDAKETQYF. The CDR3 DNA reads as TGTGCCAGCAGCTTAGATGCCAAAGAGACCCAGTACTTC.

The chain carries TRBV20-1 and TRBJ2-1; 7 bases match TRBD2. The CDR3 loop spans 16 amino acids. Trimming took 0 bases from V and 0 from J; bases not matched to a gene: 5. CDR1 DFQATT and CDR2 SNEGSKA come from the germline V gene (reference sequence). CDR3 sequence (DNA): TGCAGTGCTAGAGATATGGGGGAGGGCTCCTACAATGAGCAGTTCTTC. Translation gives CSARDMGEGSYNEQFF.

This clonotype was seen ten or more times. This rearrangement joins TRBV5-1 to TRBJ2-3; D is uncertain. Germline V gene sequence: CDR1 SGHRS, CDR2 YFSETQ. The V end was cut by 0 bases, the J end by 2 bases, with 7 bases between. CDR3 length equals 14 residues. The CDR3 DNA is TGCGCCAGCAGCTTGGATAGGGCCACAGATACGCAGTATTTT. Protein: CASSLDRATDTQYF. Full variable domain (outside the CDR3, taken from reference TRBV5-1 and TRBJ2-3): KAGVTQTPRYLIKTRGQQVTLSCSPISGHRSVSWYQQTPGQGLQFLFEYFSETQRNKGNFPGRFSGRQFSNSRSEMNVSTLELGDSALYLCASSLDRATDTQYFGPGTRLTVL.

The chain combines TRBV5-1 with TRBJ2-3; possible D gene TRBD2, 5 bases. The germline gives CDR1 SGHRS, CDR2 YFSETQ. V gave up 7 bases and J gave up 3 bases, with 15 bases separating them. There are 14 residues in the CDR3. The CDR3 DNA reads TGCGCCAGCGCCGAGGATTGGAGGACAGATACGCAGTATTTT. Translated: CASAEDWRTDTQYF.

Only a few counts were recorded for this clonotype. The chain combines TRBV6-1 with TRBJ2-1; 8 bases map to TRBD2. The J segment lost 8 bases and the V segment lost 6 bases, leaving 9 bases of the junction unmatched. Germline CDR1 is MNHNS and CDR2 is SASEGT. There are 14 residues in the CDR3. Here the CDR3 DNA reads TGTGCCAGCAGGTCGGGGGGGCGACCGGATGAGCAGTTCTTC. This translates into CASRSGGRPDEQFF.

This clonotype came up many times. The genes are TRBV30 and TRBJ2-7; maybe TRBD2 (6 bases). CDR3 length: 12 amino acids. Germline V gene sequence: CDR1 GTSNPN, CDR2 SVGIG (reference sequence). V was shortened by 3 bases and J by 4 bases, with 10 bases between the two germline ends. The CDR3 DNA is TGTGCCTGGAGCCAGGGAGGATACGAGCAGTACTTC. It yields the protein CAWSQGGYEQYF.

The sample holds many counts of this clonotype. This rearrangement joins TRBV20-1 to TRBJ2-1; the D is unclear. The germline V gene has CDR1 DFQATT and CDR2 SNEGSKA (reference sequence). Trimming left V 0 bases short and J 5 bases short, with 14 bases between. The CDR3 runs 15 residues. Written as DNA, the CDR3 is TGCAGTGCTAGAGACCCCGCAGATAACAACAATGAGCAGTTCTTC. This gives the protein CSARDPADNNNEQFF.

This clonotype was recorded many times. This chain connects TRBV10-3 to TRBJ2-7; TRBD1 matches at 9 bases. With 0 bases clipped from V and 5 bases from J, the junction kept 5 bases outside the gene matches. CDR3 size: 15 residues. CDR1 is ENHRY, CDR2 SYGVKD, per germline. CDR3 amino acids: CAISESMDRGHEQYF. As DNA, the CDR3 is TGTGCCATCAGTGAGTCCATGGACAGGGGCCACGAGCAGTACTTC.